By frequency, the clone carrying this T cell receptor beta chain registers medium-sized. Its target is unknown. This CDR3 spans 14 amino acids. Germline V gene sequence: CDR1 LNHDA, CDR2 SQIVND (reference sequence). TCRdb derives one entry per CDR3 protein from the 10x single-cell sequencing reads, leaving out DNA. In total, the table holds over 950 distinct CDR3 sequences. This entry comes from a study of CD8 T cells in cerebrospinal fluid in Alzheimer's disease. Broader study findings: The largest CSF clone was proportionally bigger in mild cognitive impairment or Alzheimer's disease than controls.

The origin of this receptor is a human donor in good health. The sample consisted of cerebrospinal fluid. The genes are TRBV19 and TRBJ2-2; TCRdb calls TRBD1, which cannot be checked without DNA. The CDR3 is CASSGQGNTGELFF.